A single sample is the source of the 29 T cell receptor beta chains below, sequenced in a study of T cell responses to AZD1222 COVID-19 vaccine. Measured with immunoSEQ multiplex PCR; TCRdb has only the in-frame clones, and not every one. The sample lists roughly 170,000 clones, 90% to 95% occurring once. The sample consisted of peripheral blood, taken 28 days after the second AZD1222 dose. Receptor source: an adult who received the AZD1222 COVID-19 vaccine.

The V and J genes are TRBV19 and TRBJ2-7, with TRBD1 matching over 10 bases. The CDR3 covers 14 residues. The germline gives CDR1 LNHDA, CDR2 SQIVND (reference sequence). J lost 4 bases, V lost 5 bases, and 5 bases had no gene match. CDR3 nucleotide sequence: TGTGCCAGTAGTGACCCGGGACAGGGGTACGAGCAGTACTTC. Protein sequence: CASSDPGQGYEQYF.

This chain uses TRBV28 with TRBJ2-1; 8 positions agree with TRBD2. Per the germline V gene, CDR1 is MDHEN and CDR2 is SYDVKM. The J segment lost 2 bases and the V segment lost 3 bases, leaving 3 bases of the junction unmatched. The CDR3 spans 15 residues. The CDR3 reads CASSFGSGAYNEQFF. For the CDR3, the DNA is TGTGCCAGCAGTTTCGGTAGCGGGGCCTACAATGAGCAGTTCTTC.

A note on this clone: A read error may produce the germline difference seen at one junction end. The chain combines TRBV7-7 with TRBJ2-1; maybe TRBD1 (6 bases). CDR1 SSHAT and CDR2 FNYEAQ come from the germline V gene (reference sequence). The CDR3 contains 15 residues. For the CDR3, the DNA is TGTGCTAGCAGCGACAGGTCTGGCTCCTACAATGAGCAGTTCTTC. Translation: CASSDRSGSYNEQFF. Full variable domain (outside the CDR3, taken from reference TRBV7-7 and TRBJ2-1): GAGVSQSPRYKVTKRGQDVTLRCDPISSHATLYWYQQALGQGPEFLTYFNYEAQPDKSGLPSDRFSAERPEGSISTLTIQRTEQRDSAMYRCASSDRSGSYNEQFFGPGTRLTVL.

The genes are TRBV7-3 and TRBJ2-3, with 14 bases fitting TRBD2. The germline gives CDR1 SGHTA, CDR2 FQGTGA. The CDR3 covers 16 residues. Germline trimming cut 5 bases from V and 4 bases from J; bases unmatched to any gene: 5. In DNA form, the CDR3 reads TGTGCCAGCAGCCTCGGACTAGCGGGGGGTCCAGATACGCAGTATTTT. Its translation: CASSLGLAGGPDTQYF.

The CDR3 coding sequence is TGTGCCAGCAGCCCCGGGACAAGACGCCCACCGAACACCGGGGAGCTGTTTTTT. It codes for CASSPGTRRPPNTGELFF. The V gene is TRBV25-1, the J gene TRBJ2-2; possible D gene TRBD1, 6 bases. This CDR3 has 18 amino acids. In germline, CDR1 is MGHDK, CDR2 SYGVNS. The V and J ends lost 6 bases and 0 bases respectively, with 20 bases between them.

CDR3 amino acids: CASSQGRGRTGLNYGYTF. The DNA for the CDR3 is TGCGCCAGCAGCCAAGGAAGAGGAAGGACGGGCCTTAACTATGGCTACACCTTC. V is TRBV4-1 and J is TRBJ1-2; D is undetermined. V was trimmed by 1 base and J by 1 base, leaving 19 bases between them. The length of the CDR3 is 18 residues. The germline V gene has CDR1 MGHRA and CDR2 YSYEKL.

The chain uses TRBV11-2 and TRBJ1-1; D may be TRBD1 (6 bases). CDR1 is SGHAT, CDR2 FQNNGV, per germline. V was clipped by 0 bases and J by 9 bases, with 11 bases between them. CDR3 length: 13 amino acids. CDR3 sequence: CASSLERGAQAFF. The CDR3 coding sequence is TGTGCCAGCAGCTTAGAGAGGGGGGCTCAAGCTTTCTTT.

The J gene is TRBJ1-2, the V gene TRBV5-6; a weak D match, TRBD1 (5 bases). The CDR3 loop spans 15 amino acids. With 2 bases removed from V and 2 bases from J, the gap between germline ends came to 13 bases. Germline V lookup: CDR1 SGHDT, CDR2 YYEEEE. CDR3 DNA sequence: TGTGCCAGCAGCTTCTTGAACAGGCACAACTATGGCTACACCTTC. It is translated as CASSFLNRHNYGYTF.

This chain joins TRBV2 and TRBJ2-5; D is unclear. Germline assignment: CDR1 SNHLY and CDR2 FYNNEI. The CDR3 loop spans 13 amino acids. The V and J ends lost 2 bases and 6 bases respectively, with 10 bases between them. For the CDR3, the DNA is TGTGCCAGCAGTGAACCCACAAGAAAGACCCAGTACTTC. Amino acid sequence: CASSEPTRKTQYF.

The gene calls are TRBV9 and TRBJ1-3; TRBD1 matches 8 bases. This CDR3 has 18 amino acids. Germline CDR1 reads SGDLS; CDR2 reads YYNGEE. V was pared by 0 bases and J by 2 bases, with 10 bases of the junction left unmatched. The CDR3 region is CASSVATQTGAPGNTIYF. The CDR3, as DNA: TGTGCCAGCAGCGTAGCTACACAGACAGGGGCGCCTGGAAACACCATATATTTT.

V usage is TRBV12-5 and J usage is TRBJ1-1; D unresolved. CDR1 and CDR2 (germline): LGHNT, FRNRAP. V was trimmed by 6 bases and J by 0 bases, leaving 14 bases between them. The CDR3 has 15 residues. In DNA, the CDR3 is TGTGCTAGTGGAACGCAGCGCGGTATGAACACTGAAGCTTTCTTT. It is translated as CASGTQRGMNTEAFF.

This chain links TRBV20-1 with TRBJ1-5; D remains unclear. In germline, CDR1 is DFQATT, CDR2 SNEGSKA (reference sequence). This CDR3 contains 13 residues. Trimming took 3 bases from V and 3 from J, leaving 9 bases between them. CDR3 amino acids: CSASPTSNQPQHF. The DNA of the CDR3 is TGCAGTGCTAGTCCCACGTCCAATCAGCCCCAGCATTTT.

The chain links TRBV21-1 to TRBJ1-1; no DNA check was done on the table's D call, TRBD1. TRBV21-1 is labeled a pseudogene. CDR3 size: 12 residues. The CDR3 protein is CASKDRGVRAFF. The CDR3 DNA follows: TGTGCCAGCAAGGACAGGGGAGTTCGAGCTTTCTTT.

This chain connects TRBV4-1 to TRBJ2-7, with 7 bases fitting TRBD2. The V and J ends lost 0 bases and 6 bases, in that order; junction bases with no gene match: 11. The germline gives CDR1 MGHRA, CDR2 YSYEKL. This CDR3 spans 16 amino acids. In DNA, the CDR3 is TGCGCCAGCAGCCAAGATCGGGCGGGAGACCCGGGCGAGCAGTACTTC. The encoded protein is CASSQDRAGDPGEQYF.

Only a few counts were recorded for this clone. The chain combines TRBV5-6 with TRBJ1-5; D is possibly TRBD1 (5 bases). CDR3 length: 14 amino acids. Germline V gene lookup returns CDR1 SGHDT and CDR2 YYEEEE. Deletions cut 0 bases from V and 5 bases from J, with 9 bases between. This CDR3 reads CASSLVGGYQPQHF. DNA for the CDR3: TGTGCCAGCAGCTTGGTGGGGGGGTATCAGCCCCAGCATTTT.

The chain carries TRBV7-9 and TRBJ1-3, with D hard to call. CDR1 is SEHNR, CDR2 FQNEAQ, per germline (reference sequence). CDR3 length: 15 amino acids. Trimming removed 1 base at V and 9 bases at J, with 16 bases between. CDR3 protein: CASSLGREGESTIYF. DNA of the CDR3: TGTGCCAGCAGCTTAGGGAGGGAAGGTGAGTCCACCATATATTTT.

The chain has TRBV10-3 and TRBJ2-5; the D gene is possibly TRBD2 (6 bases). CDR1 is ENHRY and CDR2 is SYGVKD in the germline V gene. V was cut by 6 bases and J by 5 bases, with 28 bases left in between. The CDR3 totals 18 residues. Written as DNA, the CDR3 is TGTGCCATCAGCGATCCGTTCTGGGACCCGTCCGGAGGGGAGACCCAGTACTTC. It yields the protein CAISDPFWDPSGGETQYF.

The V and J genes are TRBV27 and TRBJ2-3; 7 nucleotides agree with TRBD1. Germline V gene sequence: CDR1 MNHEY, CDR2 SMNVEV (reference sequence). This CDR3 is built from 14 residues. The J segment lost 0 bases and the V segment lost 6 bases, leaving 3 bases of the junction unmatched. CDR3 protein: CASRLTGSTDTQYF. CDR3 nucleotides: TGTGCCAGCAGACTGACAGGGAGCACAGATACGCAGTATTTT.

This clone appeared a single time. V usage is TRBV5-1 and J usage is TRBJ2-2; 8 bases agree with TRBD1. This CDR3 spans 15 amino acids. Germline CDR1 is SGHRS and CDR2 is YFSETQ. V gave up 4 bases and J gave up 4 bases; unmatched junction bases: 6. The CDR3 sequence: CASSPGQGRTGELFF. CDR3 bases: TGCGCCAGCAGCCCTGGACAGGGTCGCACCGGGGAGCTGTTTTTT.

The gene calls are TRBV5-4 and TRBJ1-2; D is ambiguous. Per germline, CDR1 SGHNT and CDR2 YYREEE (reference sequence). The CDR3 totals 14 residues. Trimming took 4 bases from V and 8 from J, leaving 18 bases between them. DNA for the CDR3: TGTGCCAGCAGCCCGCCCGGACCTCTGCGGGGCTACACCTTC. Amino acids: CASSPPGPLRGYTF. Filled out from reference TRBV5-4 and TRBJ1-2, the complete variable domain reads ETGVTQSPTHLIKTRGQQVTLRCSSQSGHNTVSWYQQALGQGPQFIFQYYREEENGRGNFPPRFSGLQFPNYSSELNVNALELDDSALYLCASSPPGPLRGYTFGSGTRLTVV.

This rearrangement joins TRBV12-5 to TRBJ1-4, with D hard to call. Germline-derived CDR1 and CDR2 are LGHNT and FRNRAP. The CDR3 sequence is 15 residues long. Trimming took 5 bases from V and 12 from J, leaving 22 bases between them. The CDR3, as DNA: TGTGCTAGTGGTCCGGACCTACGAGCAGGCATGGAACTGTTTTTT. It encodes CASGPDLRAGMELFF.

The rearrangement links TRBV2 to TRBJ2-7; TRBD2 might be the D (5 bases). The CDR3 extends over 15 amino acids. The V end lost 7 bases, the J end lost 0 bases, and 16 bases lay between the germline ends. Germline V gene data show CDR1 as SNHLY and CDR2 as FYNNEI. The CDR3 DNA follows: TGTGCCAGCATACCGGCTAGCAAAAGCTCCTACGAGCAGTACTTC. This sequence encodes CASIPASKSSYEQYF.

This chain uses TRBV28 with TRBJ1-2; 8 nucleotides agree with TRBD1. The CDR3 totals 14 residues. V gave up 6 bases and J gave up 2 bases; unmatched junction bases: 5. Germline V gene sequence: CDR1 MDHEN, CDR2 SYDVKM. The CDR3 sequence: CASRGGQGNYGYTF. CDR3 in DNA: TGTGCCAGCAGGGGCGGACAGGGAAACTATGGCTACACCTTC.

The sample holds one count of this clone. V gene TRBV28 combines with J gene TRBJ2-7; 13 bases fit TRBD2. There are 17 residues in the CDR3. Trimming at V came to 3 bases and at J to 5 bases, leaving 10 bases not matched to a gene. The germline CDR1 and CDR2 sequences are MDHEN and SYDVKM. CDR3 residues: CASSFPRTSGSLHEQYF. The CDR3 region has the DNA TGTGCCAGCAGTTTTCCCCGGACTAGCGGGAGTCTCCACGAGCAGTACTTC.

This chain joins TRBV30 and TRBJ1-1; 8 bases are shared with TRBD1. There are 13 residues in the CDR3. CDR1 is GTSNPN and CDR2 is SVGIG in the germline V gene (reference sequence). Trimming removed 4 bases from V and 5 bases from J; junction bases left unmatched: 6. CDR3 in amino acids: CAWNAQGATEAFF. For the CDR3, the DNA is TGTGCCTGGAATGCCCAGGGGGCAACTGAAGCTTTCTTT. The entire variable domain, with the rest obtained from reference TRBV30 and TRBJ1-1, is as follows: SQTIHQWPATLVQPVGSPLSLECTVEGTSNPNLYWYRQAAGRGLQLLFYSVGIGQISSEVPQNLSASRPQDRQFILSSKKLLLSDSGFYLCAWNAQGATEAFFGQGTRLTVV.

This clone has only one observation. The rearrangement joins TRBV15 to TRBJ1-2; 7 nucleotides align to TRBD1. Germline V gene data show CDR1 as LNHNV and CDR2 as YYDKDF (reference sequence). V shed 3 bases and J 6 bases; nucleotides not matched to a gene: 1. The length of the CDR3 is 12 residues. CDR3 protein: CATSRGTDGYTF. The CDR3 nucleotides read TGTGCCACCAGCAGGGGGACAGATGGCTACACCTTC.

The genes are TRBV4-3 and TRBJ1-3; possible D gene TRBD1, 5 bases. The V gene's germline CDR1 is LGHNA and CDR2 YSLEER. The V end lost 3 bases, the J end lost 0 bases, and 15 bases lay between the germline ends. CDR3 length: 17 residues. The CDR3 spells CASSQGMGDSSGNTIYF. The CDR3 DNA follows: TGCGCCAGCAGCCAGGGAATGGGGGACTCCTCTGGAAACACCATATATTTT.

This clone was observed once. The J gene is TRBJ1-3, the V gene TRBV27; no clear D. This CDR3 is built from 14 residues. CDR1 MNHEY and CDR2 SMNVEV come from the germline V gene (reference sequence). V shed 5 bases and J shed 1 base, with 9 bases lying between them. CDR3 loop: CASSPLGSGNTIYF. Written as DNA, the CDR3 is TGTGCCAGCAGTCCCTTGGGGTCTGGAAACACCATATATTTT.

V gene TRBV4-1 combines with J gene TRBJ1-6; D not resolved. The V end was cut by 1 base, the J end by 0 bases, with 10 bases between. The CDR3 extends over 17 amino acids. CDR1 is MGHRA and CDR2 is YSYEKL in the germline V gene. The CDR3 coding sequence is TGCGCCAGCAGCCAAGGATCAGCCCGCTCCTATAATTCACCCCTCCACTTT. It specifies CASSQGSARSYNSPLHF.